What follows are 9 T cell receptor beta chains derived from one specimen sequenced in a study of CD8+ T cells in alopecia areata. Following RNA extraction, reverse transcription yielded cDNA that acted as the sequencing template. Libraries were prepared by immunoSEQ multiplex PCR; TCRdb keeps only in-frame clonotypes and omits some of them. The sample has 90,000 to 150,000 clones, about two fifths seen once. Material for sequencing was CD4+ T cells sorted from blood. Source of these receptors: a human donor with alopecia areata.

This clone was counted a few times. V and J are TRBV18 and TRBJ2-1; D is unclear. This CDR3 contains 13 residues. The germline V and J ends were trimmed by 6 bases and 4 bases, with 10 bases remaining between them. CDR1 and CDR2 (germline): KGHSH, LQKENI. The CDR3 region has the DNA TGTGCCAGCTCCCCGAGACGATACAATGAGCAGTTCTTC. The encoded protein is CASSPRRYNEQFF.

This clone has a handful of counts. The rearrangement links TRBV29-1 to TRBJ2-7; D is possibly TRBD1 (7 bases). V lost 1 base and J lost 9, with 16 bases in between. Germline CDR1 reads SQVTM; CDR2 reads ANQGSEA. The CDR3 contains 13 residues. The CDR3 region is CSVEGVLQGGQYF. The CDR3 DNA is TGCAGCGTTGAAGGGGTCCTCCAGGGGGGGCAGTACTTC.

This chain links TRBV30 with TRBJ2-7, with 8 bases matching TRBD1. Germline-derived CDR1 and CDR2 are GTSNPN and SVGIG (reference sequence). The CDR3 length is 14 residues. J was trimmed by 6 bases and V by 2 bases; bases with no gene match: 9. This CDR3 reads CAWSKRDRFGEQYF. DNA of the CDR3: TGTGCCTGGAGTAAACGGGACAGGTTCGGCGAGCAGTACTTC.

The V and J genes are TRBV5-1 and TRBJ2-3; D is unclear. Trimming cost V 0 bases and J 2 bases, with 7 bases left between them. Germline values: CDR1 SGHRS, CDR2 YFSETQ. The CDR3 loop spans 14 amino acids. CDR3 DNA sequence: TGCGCCAGCAGCTTGGGGCTCTCCACAGATACGCAGTATTTT. Amino acid sequence: CASSLGLSTDTQYF. Variable domain in full (rest from reference TRBV5-1 and TRBJ2-3): KAGVTQTPRYLIKTRGQQVTLSCSPISGHRSVSWYQQTPGQGLQFLFEYFSETQRNKGNFPGRFSGRQFSNSRSEMNVSTLELGDSALYLCASSLGLSTDTQYFGPGTRLTVL.

This clone came up a few times. J is TRBJ2-3 and V is TRBV7-9; no firm D call. This CDR3 is 12 amino acids long. Germline CDR1 reads SEHNR; CDR2 reads FQNEAQ (reference sequence). Trimming cost V 7 bases and J 5 bases, with 10 bases left between them. This CDR3 reads CASTNVGDTQYF. In DNA form, the CDR3 reads TGTGCCAGCACCAATGTCGGAGATACGCAGTATTTT.

The J gene is TRBJ2-3, the V gene TRBV29-1; no definite D call. Germline V gene lookup returns CDR1 SQVTM and CDR2 ANQGSEA. V was pared by 5 bases and J by 2 bases, with 11 bases between. The CDR3 has 13 residues. DNA for the CDR3: TGCAGCGTTCACGCAGGCTCCACAGATACGCAGTATTTT. The encoded protein is CSVHAGSTDTQYF.

V usage is TRBV7-2 and J usage is TRBJ2-2; D perhaps matches TRBD2 (5 bases). Trimming removed 4 bases from V and 4 bases from J, with 10 bases in between. The CDR3 has 14 residues. Germline-derived CDR1 and CDR2 are SGHTA and FQGNSA. The CDR3 DNA follows: TGTGCCAGCAGCTCCGGGATACTCACCGGGGAGCTGTTTTTT. It codes for CASSSGILTGELFF.

This chain joins TRBV5-1 and TRBJ1-1, with 12 bases lining up with TRBD1. CDR3 length: 16 residues. Germline V gives CDR1 SGHRS, CDR2 YFSETQ. With V trimmed by 3 bases and J by 10 bases, 13 bases remained unmatched. The CDR3 reads CASSWETPGQGALAFF. The DNA for the CDR3 is TGCGCCAGCAGCTGGGAGACTCCGGGACAGGGGGCGTTAGCTTTCTTT. The complete variable domain, with remaining parts taken from reference TRBV5-1 and TRBJ1-1, reads KAGVTQTPRYLIKTRGQQVTLSCSPISGHRSVSWYQQTPGQGLQFLFEYFSETQRNKGNFPGRFSGRQFSNSRSEMNVSTLELGDSALYLCASSWETPGQGALAFFGQGTRLTVV.

This clone was counted only a few times. Distinct nucleotide sequences in the sample also encode this CDR3. The J gene is TRBJ2-5, the V gene TRBV29-1; D ambiguous. The germline V and J ends were trimmed by 6 bases and 5 bases, with 7 bases remaining between them. The CDR3 spans 10 residues. The germline gives CDR1 SQVTM, CDR2 ANQGSEA. The CDR3 DNA reads as TGCAGCGTCGGTCAGGAGACCCAGTACTTC. Translating gives CSVGQETQYF.